Listed below are T cell receptor beta chains from one sample, sequenced in a study of blood T cell repertoires in COVID-19. Sequenced by immunoSEQ multiplex PCR; TCRdb stores in-frame clones only, minus some. The sample holds a few hundred thousand clones, around nine tenths seen once. The sequencing input was peripheral blood. These receptor sequences come from an older woman with COVID-19, enrolled during active disease. CDR3s include the opening cysteine and the closing phenylalanine or tryptophan. Fields, in order: clone size, D gene, V gene, J gene, CDR3 protein, CDR3 DNA. A D gene is named only where the DNA matches it firmly. A row's size may be missing; if present it is once, few, many or a size class.

clone size: once
D gene: TRBD1
V gene: TRBV10-3
J gene: TRBJ1-3
CDR3 protein: CAISFLGQGSGNTIYF
CDR3 DNA: TGTGCCATCAGTTTCCTCGGACAGGGCTCTGGAAACACCATATATTTT

clone size: few
D gene: -
V gene: TRBV6-5
J gene: TRBJ1-5
CDR3 protein: CASSYSGRSNQPQHF
CDR3 DNA: TGTGCCAGCAGTTACTCGGGGAGGAGCAATCAGCCCCAGCATTTT

clone size: medium-sized
D gene: -
V gene: TRBV5-5
J gene: TRBJ1-6
CDR3 protein: CASSLAGYSPLHF
CDR3 DNA: TGTGCCAGCAGCTTGGCAGGGTATTCACCCCTCCACTTT

clone size: -
D gene: -
V gene: TRBV6-5
J gene: TRBJ1-1
CDR3 protein: CASHKTGNTEAFF
CDR3 DNA: TGTGCCAGCCATAAGACAGGGAACACTGAAGCTTTCTTT

clone size: once
D gene: -
V gene: TRBV6-5
J gene: TRBJ1-1
CDR3 protein: CASRIGGGTEAFF
CDR3 DNA: TGTGCCAGCAGAATTGGGGGGGGGACTGAAGCTTTCTTT

clone size: -
D gene: -
V gene: TRBV27
J gene: TRBJ1-1
CDR3 protein: CASRNRPRNTEAFF
CDR3 DNA: TGTGCCAGCCGCAATCGTCCTAGGAACACTGAAGCTTTCTTT

clone size: -
D gene: TRBD1
V gene: TRBV11-2
J gene: TRBJ1-1
CDR3 protein: CASSRKQGALNTEAFF
CDR3 DNA: TGTGCCAGCAGCCGAAAACAGGGGGCGTTGAACACTGAAGCTTTCTTT

clone size: -
D gene: TRBD1
V gene: TRBV27
J gene: TRBJ2-3
CDR3 protein: CASSTPGQATDTQYF
CDR3 DNA: TGTGCCAGCAGTACACCGGGACAGGCCACAGATACGCAGTATTTT

clone size: -
D gene: -
V gene: TRBV9
J gene: TRBJ2-6
CDR3 protein: CASSVQGSGANVLTF
CDR3 DNA: TGTGCCAGCAGCGTACAGGGGTCCGGGGCCAACGTCCTGACTTTC

clone size: few
D gene: TRBD1
V gene: TRBV2
J gene: TRBJ1-1
CDR3 protein: CASSEQGQGGTLNTEAFF
CDR3 DNA: TGTGCCAGCAGTGAACAGGGACAGGGGGGAACTTTGAACACTGAAGCTTTCTTT